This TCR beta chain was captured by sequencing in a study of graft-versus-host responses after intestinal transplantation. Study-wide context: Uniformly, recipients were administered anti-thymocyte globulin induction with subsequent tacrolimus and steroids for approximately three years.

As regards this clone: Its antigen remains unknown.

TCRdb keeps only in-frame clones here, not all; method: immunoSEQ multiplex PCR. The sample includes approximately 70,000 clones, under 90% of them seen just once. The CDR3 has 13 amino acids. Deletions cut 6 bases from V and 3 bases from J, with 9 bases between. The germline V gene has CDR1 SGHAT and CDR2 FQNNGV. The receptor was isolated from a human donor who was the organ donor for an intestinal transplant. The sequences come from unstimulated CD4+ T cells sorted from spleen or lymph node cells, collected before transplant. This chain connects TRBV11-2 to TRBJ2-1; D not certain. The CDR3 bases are TGTGCCAGCAGTACGTACAACTACAATGAGCAGTTCTTC. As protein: CASSTYNYNEQFF.